This TCR beta chain was recovered during a study of shared T cell receptors in the human thymus. The length of the CDR3 is 15 residues. TCRdb's table, derived via immunoSEQ multiplex PCR, lists solely in-frame clones and lacks some. The profile shows approximately 730,000 clones, approximately 83% of them singletons. These data were also filed under a second study, of human thymus T cells. This second study notes: Finnish infants who were healthy and having corrective surgery for congenital heart defects made up the donors. Thymic tissue was derived from resections collected during corrective heart surgery. Thymic and blood repertoires seemed to favor certain V and J genes.

The chain links TRBV12-2 to TRBJ1-2; the table's D call of TRBD1 was not tested on the DNA. TRBV12-2 is a recognized pseudogene. The sequencing sample was made of thymocytes. The receptor was derived from a girl less than two years old with a congenital heart defect. The DNA of the CDR3 is TGTGCAAGTCGTCAATATCAGGGGCCTAACTATGGCTACACCTTC. The encoded protein is CASRQYQGPNYGYTF.